This is a list of T cell receptor beta chains from one sample in a study of T cells in Graves' hyperthyroidism and ophthalmopathy. TCRdb re-derived calls from the multiplex PCR reads in MiXCR, one entry per CDR3 protein. The profile covers about 610,000 distinct CDR3 sequences, with approximately 15% appearing a single time and about 4.5% taken by the ten largest. The sequenced material came from blood. These receptors were taken from a woman in her thirties or forties with Graves' ophthalmopathy. Each CDR3 is given with its conserved first and last residue.

CASSRDLSDIQYF	TRBV7-8
CASSRGGLSYEQYF	TRBV28
CATSAAGRTDSNQPQHF	TRBV24-1
CASSTSSDGVERAQYF	TRBV19
CASGLEGGTEAFF	TRBV12-5
CATSRTINQPQHF	TRBV10-3
CSARGDGPGLLYEQYF	TRBV20-1
CASRRDTGNTGELFF	TRBV7-2
CASSNPASSQETQYF	TRBV6-2/TRBV6-3
CASSQEIGNTIYF	TRBV14
CASSPRTPNTGELFF	TRBV5-1
CSAPADRSYEQYF	TRBV20-1
CSAQGSLNTEAFF	TRBV20-1
CSASLRRREDTQYF	TRBV20-1
CSARTPADSPHEQYF	TRBV20-1
CASSPVGGTFTEAFF	TRBV28
CASSRQGFGEQYF	TRBV7-2
CASSWTKDSNQPQHF	TRBV6-5
CASRDRTGPSSYEQYF	TRBV6-1
CAISVEEISYEQYF	TRBV10-3
CASSLQSSTYEQYF	TRBV12-3/TRBV12-4
CASSYITAAEAFF	TRBV9
CASSREEGTEAFF	TRBV12-3/TRBV12-4
CASSSAGQASNTEAFF	TRBV28
CASRDLAGNEQYF	TRBV28
CASSSSGGNTIYF	TRBV6-5
CASSQHRNTGELFF	TRBV4-1
CASRLVSSGNTIYF	TRBV6-5
CSVGRQVRPYEQYF	TRBV29-1
CASSLSEFQYF	TRBV28
CASSPTGTALKVYEQYF	TRBV28
CASTVSAGLAVYEQYF	TRBV6-1
CASSFNDGTTLQETQYF	TRBV11-3
CASSRGGSRPGELFF	TRBV11-3
CASSDPTANTEAFF	TRBV2
CASSDVTGQETQYF	TRBV2
CASRWDSRYTEAFF	TRBV6-1
CASSGGTVNTGELFF	TRBV9
CASSVAGRTYERYF	TRBV5-6
CASSSPFTQNYGYTF	TRBV5-6
CASSDMYEQYF	TRBV6-2/TRBV6-3
CSGSGGNSYEQYF	TRBV29-1
CSARGTQIYEQYF	TRBV20-1
CASSIVGSGTVYEQYF	TRBV19
CASSFRTGNYEQYF	TRBV7-2
CASSVQMNTEAFF	TRBV25-1
CASSQDPTGGEETQYF	TRBV4-2
CASTPSPGNTEAFF	TRBV5-1
CASSPSRGSGANVLTF	TRBV11-2
CASSQIGGNYYGYTF	TRBV28